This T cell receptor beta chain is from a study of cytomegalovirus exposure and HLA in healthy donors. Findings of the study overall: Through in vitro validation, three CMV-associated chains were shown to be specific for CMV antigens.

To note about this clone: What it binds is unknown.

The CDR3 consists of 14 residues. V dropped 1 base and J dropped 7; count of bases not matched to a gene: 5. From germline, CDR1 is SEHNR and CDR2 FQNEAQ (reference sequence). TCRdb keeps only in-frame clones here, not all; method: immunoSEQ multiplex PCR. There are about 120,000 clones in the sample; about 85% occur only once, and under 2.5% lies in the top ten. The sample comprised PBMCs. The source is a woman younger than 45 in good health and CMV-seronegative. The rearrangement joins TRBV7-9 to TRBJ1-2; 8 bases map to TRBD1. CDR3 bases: TGTGCCAGCAGCTTAGGGGCAGGGGGCCGTGGCTACACCTTC. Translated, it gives CASSLGAGGRGYTF.